Listed below are T cell receptor beta chains from one sample, sequenced in a study of cytomegalovirus exposure and HLA in healthy donors. TCRdb's copy holds only in-frame clones and misses some; the assay was immunoSEQ multiplex PCR. The sample carries some 150,000 clones, 70% to 85% recorded once. Sequencing was performed on PBMCs. The receptor set was obtained from a woman between 40 and 55 years old in good health and CMV-seronegative. Each CDR3 is given with its conserved first and last residue. A D gene is named only where the DNA matches it firmly. Some rows mark clone size as missing; the rest say once, few, many or name a class of expanded clone.

d_gene: TRBD2
v_gene: TRBV7-9
j_gene: TRBJ2-3
abundance: once
CDR3aa: CASSTRTSSSTDTQYF
CDR3nt: TGTGCCAGCAGCACGAGGACTAGCTCTAGCACAGATACGCAGTATTTT

d_gene: .
v_gene: TRBV15
j_gene: TRBJ2-1
abundance: .
CDR3aa: CATGVSYNEQFF
CDR3nt: TGTGCCACCGGAGTCTCCTACAATGAGCAGTTCTTC

d_gene: .
v_gene: TRBV7-3
j_gene: TRBJ2-2
abundance: few
CDR3aa: CASSLASTFPGELFF
CDR3nt: TGTGCCAGCAGCTTAGCTAGTACATTTCCCGGGGAGCTGTTTTTT

d_gene: TRBD1
v_gene: TRBV28
j_gene: TRBJ1-5
abundance: .
CDR3aa: CASEQGVGPQHF
CDR3nt: TGTGCCAGCGAACAGGGGGTAGGGCCCCAGCATTTT

d_gene: .
v_gene: TRBV15
j_gene: TRBJ1-2
abundance: .
CDR3aa: CATSAPVEGYTF
CDR3nt: TGTGCCACCTCGGCCCCAGTGGAGGGCTACACCTTC

d_gene: .
v_gene: TRBV5-1
j_gene: TRBJ2-5
abundance: .
CDR3aa: CASSPALASAQETQYF
CDR3nt: TGCGCCAGCAGCCCAGCTTTGGCTAGCGCTCAAGAGACCCAGTACTTC

d_gene: TRBD1
v_gene: TRBV7-6
j_gene: TRBJ2-7
abundance: once
CDR3aa: CASSNGQGKEVYEQYF
CDR3nt: TGTGCCAGCAGCAACGGACAGGGGAAAGAGGTCTACGAGCAGTACTTC

d_gene: TRBD2
v_gene: TRBV13
j_gene: TRBJ2-1
abundance: .
CDR3aa: CASSSQSGSYNEQFF
CDR3nt: TGTGCCAGCAGCTCCCAGAGCGGGAGCTACAATGAGCAGTTCTTC

d_gene: TRBD1
v_gene: TRBV5-1
j_gene: TRBJ2-3
abundance: .
CDR3aa: CASSSGQSPDTQYF
CDR3nt: TGCGCCAGCAGCTCGGGACAGTCGCCAGATACGCAGTATTTT

d_gene: .
v_gene: TRBV9
j_gene: TRBJ2-7
abundance: .
CDR3aa: CAGSFPGGPGVLGGSRAYEQYF
CDR3nt: TGTGCCGGCAGCTTCCCAGGGGGCCCAGGCGTACTCGGCGGGAGTAGAGCCTACGAGCAGTACTTC

d_gene: TRBD2
v_gene: TRBV11-3
j_gene: TRBJ2-1
abundance: few
CDR3aa: CASSLRPAGLAGGNEQFF
CDR3nt: TGTGCCAGCAGCTTAAGGCCCGCGGGACTAGCGGGAGGCAATGAGCAGTTCTTC

d_gene: .
v_gene: TRBV28
j_gene: TRBJ2-7
abundance: .
CDR3aa: CASSLWGGNYEQYF
CDR3nt: TGTGCCAGCAGTTTATGGGGGGGAAACTACGAGCAGTACTTC

d_gene: TRBD2
v_gene: TRBV7-9
j_gene: TRBJ2-3
abundance: .
CDR3aa: CASSPAGTSGTDTQYF
CDR3nt: TGTGCCAGCAGCCCAGCAGGGACTAGCGGCACAGATACGCAGTATTTT

d_gene: .
v_gene: TRBV6-5
j_gene: TRBJ2-7
abundance: .
CDR3aa: CASSQGQIHYEQYF
CDR3nt: TGTGCTTCCTCCCAGGGGCAGATTCATTACGAGCAGTACTTC

d_gene: TRBD1
v_gene: TRBV18
j_gene: TRBJ1-2
abundance: .
CDR3aa: CASSRPGTGTNYGYTF
CDR3nt: TGTGCCAGCTCACGTCCCGGGACAGGCACAAACTATGGCTACACCTTC

d_gene: .
v_gene: TRBV28
j_gene: TRBJ2-7
abundance: .
CDR3aa: CASSLLVDTYEQYF
CDR3nt: TGTGCCAGCAGTTTATTGGTAGATACCTACGAGCAGTACTTC

d_gene: TRBD1
v_gene: TRBV2
j_gene: TRBJ2-3
abundance: .
CDR3aa: CASRGDSGTDTQYF
CDR3nt: TGTGCCAGCAGAGGGGACAGCGGCACAGATACGCAGTATTTT

d_gene: .
v_gene: TRBV9
j_gene: TRBJ1-5
abundance: .
CDR3aa: CASSVERDYQPQHF
CDR3nt: TGTGCCAGCAGCGTAGAAAGGGACTATCAGCCCCAGCATTTT

d_gene: TRBD1
v_gene: TRBV7-3
j_gene: TRBJ2-7
abundance: once
CDR3aa: CASSSTGGYEQYF
CDR3nt: TGTGCCAGCAGCTCGACAGGGGGCTACGAGCAGTACTTC

d_gene: .
v_gene: TRBV7-2
j_gene: TRBJ2-7
abundance: .
CDR3aa: CASRTQPSSYEQYF
CDR3nt: TGTGCCAGCAGAACCCAACCTAGCAGCTACGAGCAGTACTTC

d_gene: .
v_gene: TRBV10-3
j_gene: TRBJ2-3
abundance: .
CDR3aa: CATQAGSWPTDTQYF
CDR3nt: TGTGCCACCCAAGCCGGGAGCTGGCCCACAGATACGCAGTATTTT

d_gene: .
v_gene: TRBV4-1
j_gene: TRBJ2-7
abundance: .
CDR3aa: CASSQDSSDYYEQYF
CDR3nt: TGCGCCAGCAGCCAAGATTCGTCAGATTACTACGAGCAGTACTTC

d_gene: .
v_gene: TRBV6-6
j_gene: TRBJ1-1
abundance: .
CDR3aa: CASTTQGADTEAFF
CDR3nt: TGTGCCAGCACTACACAGGGAGCCGATACTGAAGCTTTCTTT

d_gene: TRBD2
v_gene: TRBV2
j_gene: TRBJ2-1
abundance: once
CDR3aa: CASRPNSGSKQFF
CDR3nt: TGTGCCAGCAGACCGAATAGCGGGAGTAAGCAGTTCTTC

d_gene: .
v_gene: TRBV29-1
j_gene: TRBJ1-1
abundance: .
CDR3aa: CSVGSAGGVEAFF
CDR3nt: TGCAGCGTTGGTTCGGCGGGAGGGGTTGAAGCTTTCTTT

d_gene: TRBD1
v_gene: TRBV28
j_gene: TRBJ2-5
abundance: .
CDR3aa: CASSLGGQGAETQYF
CDR3nt: TGTGCCAGCAGTTTAGGGGGACAGGGAGCAGAGACCCAGTACTTC

d_gene: .
v_gene: TRBV5-1
j_gene: TRBJ1-1
abundance: .
CDR3aa: CASSLAGGATEAFF
CDR3nt: TGCGCCAGCAGCTTGGCCGGGGGGGCAACTGAAGCTTTCTTT

d_gene: TRBD1
v_gene: TRBV18
j_gene: TRBJ2-5
abundance: .
CDR3aa: CASSLHRGETQYF
CDR3nt: TGTGCCAGCTCACTTCACAGGGGAGAGACCCAGTACTTC

d_gene: TRBD2
v_gene: TRBV28
j_gene: TRBJ2-7
abundance: .
CDR3aa: CASSGLADYEQYF
CDR3nt: TGTGCCAGCAGTGGGCTAGCGGACTACGAGCAGTACTTC

d_gene: .
v_gene: TRBV28
j_gene: TRBJ2-7
abundance: .
CDR3aa: CASSQQGMLYEQYF
CDR3nt: TGTGCCAGCAGCCAACAGGGTATGTTGTACGAGCAGTACTTC

d_gene: TRBD1
v_gene: TRBV19
j_gene: TRBJ1-4
abundance: .
CDR3aa: CACRDSIFGANEKLFF
CDR3nt: TGTGCCTGCCGGGACAGTATATTCGGGGCTAATGAAAAACTGTTTTTT

d_gene: .
v_gene: TRBV4-3
j_gene: TRBJ1-3
abundance: .
CDR3aa: CASSQDSQTGNTIYF
CDR3nt: TGCGCCAGCAGCCAAGACTCTCAGACTGGAAACACCATATATTTT

d_gene: .
v_gene: TRBV7-2
j_gene: TRBJ2-2
abundance: .
CDR3aa: CASSLYISGELFF
CDR3nt: TGTGCCAGCAGCTTATATATCAGCGGGGAGCTGTTTTTT

d_gene: .
v_gene: TRBV27
j_gene: TRBJ1-4
abundance: .
CDR3aa: CASSPSGGKLFF
CDR3nt: TGTGCCAGCTCACCCAGTGGGGGCAAACTGTTTTTT

d_gene: .
v_gene: TRBV4-3
j_gene: TRBJ2-1
abundance: .
CDR3aa: CASSQDSSRTNNEQFF
CDR3nt: TGCGCCAGCAGCCAAGATTCAAGCCGTACTAACAATGAGCAGTTCTTC

d_gene: TRBD2
v_gene: TRBV9
j_gene: TRBJ2-3
abundance: .
CDR3aa: CASSPGTSGRAGDTQYF
CDR3nt: TGTGCCAGCAGCCCAGGGACTAGCGGGAGGGCCGGTGATACGCAGTATTTT

d_gene: .
v_gene: TRBV5-5
j_gene: TRBJ1-1
abundance: .
CDR3aa: CASSTPGGDMNTEAFF
CDR3nt: TGTGCCAGCAGCACCCCCGGGGGGGATATGAACACTGAAGCTTTCTTT

d_gene: TRBD1
v_gene: TRBV27
j_gene: TRBJ2-3
abundance: .
CDR3aa: CASRPLRQGNTQYF
CDR3nt: TGTGCCAGCAGACCCTTAAGACAGGGAAATACGCAGTATTTT

d_gene: TRBD1
v_gene: TRBV11-1
j_gene: TRBJ1-3
abundance: .
CDR3aa: CASRSNRQGRNTIYF
CDR3nt: TGTGCCAGCAGATCCAACCGACAGGGGAGAAACACCATATATTTT

d_gene: TRBD2
v_gene: TRBV13
j_gene: TRBJ2-7
abundance: .
CDR3aa: CASSFSGRSNYEQYF
CDR3nt: TGTGCCAGCAGCTTTAGCGGGAGGTCTAACTACGAGCAGTACTTC

d_gene: .
v_gene: TRBV9
j_gene: TRBJ2-7
abundance: once
CDR3aa: CASSVGGQGYEQYF
CDR3nt: TGTGCCAGCAGCGTGGGGGGGCAGGGCTACGAGCAGTACTTC

d_gene: TRBD1
v_gene: TRBV28
j_gene: TRBJ2-7
abundance: once
CDR3aa: CASRLQGAVNEQYF
CDR3nt: TGTGCCAGCAGATTACAGGGGGCTGTGAACGAGCAGTACTTC

d_gene: .
v_gene: TRBV7-3
j_gene: TRBJ2-5
abundance: .
CDR3aa: CASSLSGTQETQYF
CDR3nt: TGTGCCAGCAGCTTGTCCGGGACACAAGAGACCCAGTACTTC

d_gene: .
v_gene: TRBV15
j_gene: TRBJ1-5
abundance: .
CDR3aa: CATSRTPYSNQPQHF
CDR3nt: TGTGCCACCAGCAGGACACCTTATAGCAATCAGCCCCAGCATTTT

d_gene: .
v_gene: TRBV11-2
j_gene: TRBJ1-2
abundance: .
CDR3aa: CASSPGYQAGGYTF
CDR3nt: TGTGCCAGCAGCCCAGGTTACCAGGCGGGCGGCTACACCTTC

d_gene: .
v_gene: TRBV6-5
j_gene: TRBJ2-1
abundance: .
CDR3aa: CASSYSSRGPYNEQFF
CDR3nt: TGTGCCAGCAGTTACTCGAGCAGGGGACCCTACAATGAGCAGTTCTTC

d_gene: TRBD2
v_gene: TRBV5-1
j_gene: TRBJ2-1
abundance: .
CDR3aa: CASNVLTSGSNNEQFF
CDR3nt: TGCGCCAGCAACGTTCTTACTAGCGGGAGTAACAATGAGCAGTTCTTC

d_gene: TRBD2
v_gene: TRBV7-3
j_gene: TRBJ2-7
abundance: .
CDR3aa: CASSLDPGLAYEQYF
CDR3nt: TGTGCCAGCAGCTTAGATCCGGGACTAGCTTACGAGCAGTACTTC

d_gene: TRBD1
v_gene: TRBV2
j_gene: TRBJ2-1
abundance: .
CDR3aa: CASSDYSGQENNEQFF
CDR3nt: TGTGCCAGCAGTGACTACTCCGGACAGGAAAACAATGAGCAGTTCTTC

d_gene: .
v_gene: TRBV27
j_gene: TRBJ2-7
abundance: few
CDR3aa: CASSFFHSREQYF
CDR3nt: TGTGCCAGCAGTTTTTTTCACAGCCGCGAGCAGTACTTC

d_gene: .
v_gene: TRBV7-2
j_gene: TRBJ1-2
abundance: .
CDR3aa: CASSLVREGRYTF
CDR3nt: TGTGCCAGCAGCTTGGTCAGGGAGGGACGCTACACCTTC

d_gene: .
v_gene: TRBV5-6
j_gene: TRBJ1-1
abundance: .
CDR3aa: CASSPGTGINTEAFF
CDR3nt: TGTGCCAGCAGCCCGGGAACAGGGATTAACACTGAAGCTTTCTTT

d_gene: .
v_gene: TRBV6-1
j_gene: TRBJ2-7
abundance: .
CDR3aa: CASSEISSEVVYF
CDR3nt: TGTGCCAGCAGTGAAATTTCTTCCGAGGTGGTGTACTTC

d_gene: TRBD1
v_gene: TRBV6-1
j_gene: TRBJ1-2
abundance: .
CDR3aa: CASSEGDRFYTF
CDR3nt: TGTGCCAGCAGTGAGGGGGACAGATTCTACACCTTC

d_gene: .
v_gene: TRBV30
j_gene: TRBJ2-6
abundance: .
CDR3aa: CACTQTSGANVLTF
CDR3nt: TGTGCCTGCACTCAAACCTCTGGGGCCAACGTCCTGACTTTC